The 24 T cell receptor beta chains in this list originate from one sample, sequenced in a study of identical twins. MiXCR was run by TCRdb on the 5' RACE reads, yielding one entry per CDR3 protein. Of fewer than 250,000 distinct CDR3 sequences listed, approximately 15% are singletons. The same data also went into a second study, on T cells expressing NK-cell markers.

Sequenced: CD8+ T cells sorted from blood. These receptors were collected from a woman under 30 in good health.

The rearrangement uses TRBV11-3 and TRBJ2-7; 8 bases line up with TRBD1. The CDR3 covers 15 residues. V trimming: 3 bases; J trimming: 0 bases; junction bases outside the gene matches: 4. Germline V gene data show CDR1 as SGHNT and CDR2 as YENEEA. CDR3 sequence (DNA): TGTGCCAGCAGCTTTAGGACAGGGAGCTCCTACGAGCAGTACTTC. This translates into CASSFRTGSSYEQYF.

V is TRBV12-3 or TRBV12-4 and J is TRBJ2-1; D possibly corresponds to TRBD1 (5 bases). V lost 4 bases and J 6 bases, leaving 16 bases between the germline ends. The CDR3 sequence is 15 residues long. For the CDR3, the DNA is TGTGCCAGCAGTTCCCCAGGGTATAGGAGCAATGAGCAGTTCTTC. It encodes CASSSPGYRSNEQFF.

The J gene is TRBJ1-4, the V gene TRBV12-5, with a tentative D call TRBD1 (6 bases). The CDR3 length is 16 residues. Trimming left V 4 bases short and J 5 bases short, with 17 bases between. The germline CDR1 and CDR2 sequences are LGHNT and FRNRAP. This CDR3 is CASGWLSGGPNEKLFF. In DNA, the CDR3 is TGTGCTAGTGGTTGGCTATCGGGGGGGCCCAATGAAAAACTGTTTTTT.

This clonotype has more than one count but fewer than ten. The J gene is TRBJ2-5, the V gene TRBV15; unclear D gene. Trimming took 0 bases from V and 1 from J, leaving 9 bases between them. This CDR3 spans 15 amino acids. Germline loops: CDR1 LNHNV, CDR2 YYDKDF (reference sequence). In DNA, the CDR3 is TGTGCCACCAGCAGAGATCCACCGATCCAAGAGACCCAGTACTTC. Residues: CATSRDPPIQETQYF.

V usage is TRBV11-2 and J usage is TRBJ1-1; no reliable D call. Germline lookup yields CDR1 SGHAT and CDR2 FQNNGV. The CDR3 extends over 14 amino acids. Between the trimmed V and J ends, which lost 3 bases and 7 bases, there was a span of 15 bases. CDR3 coding DNA: TGTGCCAGCAGCTTTGTGGTTACCGAAAATGAAGCTTTCTTT. Its protein product is CASSFVVTENEAFF.

V gene TRBV2 combines with J gene TRBJ2-7; no definite D call. V lost 1 base and J 3 bases, leaving 10 bases between the germline ends. The CDR3 contains 14 residues. Germline assignment: CDR1 SNHLY and CDR2 FYNNEI. CDR3 sequence: CASSEEGSGYEQYF. CDR3 DNA: TGTGCCAGCAGTGAAGAGGGTAGTGGCTACGAGCAGTACTTC.

This clonotype has only a few counts. The chain combines TRBV12-3 or TRBV12-4 with TRBJ2-2; 7 bases are shared with TRBD2. The trim removed 6 bases at V and 4 bases at J, leaving 11 bases unmatched. The CDR3 is 16 amino acids. The CDR3 DNA sequence: TGTGCCAGCAGCTCCCTTGGGAGGGCGTTCACCGGGGAGCTGTTTTTT. Amino acid sequence: CASSSLGRAFTGELFF.

The rearrangement links TRBV7-6 to TRBJ2-1; a weak D match, TRBD2 (6 bases). The germline V and J ends were trimmed by 0 bases and 2 bases, with 11 bases remaining between them. The germline V gene encodes CDR1 SGHVS and CDR2 FNYEAQ. The CDR3 is 16 amino acids. CDR3: CASSLAPGDAYNEQFF. The DNA of the CDR3 is TGTGCCAGCAGCTTAGCTCCGGGGGATGCCTACAATGAGCAGTTCTTC.

CDR3 sequence (DNA): TGTGCCAGCACTTCCCCCGGAGGCACTAATGAAAAACTGTTTTTT. Protein product: CASTSPGGTNEKLFF. The chain employs TRBV6-6 and TRBJ1-4; D gene uncertain. The V gene's germline CDR1 is MNHNY and CDR2 SVGAGI (reference sequence). Between the trimmed V and J ends, which lost 7 bases and 2 bases, there was a span of 14 bases. This CDR3 comprises 15 residues.

This chain connects TRBV6-5 to TRBJ2-1; D remains ambiguous. V lost 3 bases to trimming and J lost 5 bases, with 8 bases between them. CDR1 and CDR2 (germline): MNHEY, SVGAGI. This CDR3 is built from 13 residues. As DNA, the CDR3 is TGTGCCAGCAGTTATGACGGCCACAATGAGCAGTTCTTC. It specifies CASSYDGHNEQFF.

The rearrangement links TRBV10-1 to TRBJ1-2; D unclear. V was clipped by 2 bases and J by 1 base, with 2 bases between them. Germline V gives CDR1 WNHNN, CDR2 SYGVQD (reference sequence). CDR3 size: 12 residues. CDR3 region: CASSEVNYGYTF. In DNA form, the CDR3 reads TGCGCCAGCAGTGAGGTTAACTATGGCTACACCTTC.

The table lists this clonotype with a few counts. This chain joins TRBV5-1 and TRBJ2-3; TRBD1 agrees at 7 bases. In germline, CDR1 is SGHRS, CDR2 YFSETQ. The CDR3 runs to 15 residues. Trimming took 4 bases from V and 0 from J; bases not matched to a gene: 5. CDR3 protein: CASSIGQASTDTQYF. The CDR3 DNA is TGCGCCAGCAGCATCGGACAGGCCAGCACAGATACGCAGTATTTT.

This clonotype was seen a handful of times. The chain combines TRBV9 with TRBJ2-3, with D perhaps given as TRBD1 or TRBD2 (5 bases each). The V gene's germline CDR1 is SGDLS and CDR2 YYNGEE. The CDR3 has 18 residues. Trimming shortened V by 4 bases and J by 0 bases, and 21 bases separated the two germline ends. The DNA of the CDR3 is TGTGCCAGCAGCTCCCCTAGGTCCGGGACGGGGAGCACAGATACGCAGTATTTT. It specifies CASSSPRSGTGSTDTQYF.

This clonotype showed up just a few times. The chain uses TRBV7-6 and TRBJ2-3; D possibly uses TRBD1 or TRBD2 (5 bases each). This CDR3 is built from 11 residues. V gave up 8 bases and J gave up 4 bases, with 7 bases separating them. Germline V gene data show CDR1 as SGHVS and CDR2 as FNYEAQ. Here the CDR3 DNA reads TGTGCCAGCGGGGGTTCAGATACGCAGTATTTT. Translated: CASGGSDTQYF. The full variable domain, with the rest looked up from reference TRBV7-6 and TRBJ2-3, is GAGVSQSPRYKVTKRGQDVALRCDPISGHVSLYWYRQALGQGPEFLTYFNYEAQQDKSGLPNDRFSAERPEGSISTLTIQRTEQRDSAMYRCASGGSDTQYFGPGTRLTVL.

The chain has TRBV15 and TRBJ1-1; D is perhaps TRBD1 (6 bases). Germline CDR1 is LNHNV and CDR2 is YYDKDF (reference sequence). V lost 2 bases and J lost 0, with 10 bases in between. The CDR3 is made up of 15 amino acids. The CDR3 nucleotides read TGTGCCACCAGCAGACCAACAGGGCTGAACACTGAAGCTTTCTTT. Protein: CATSRPTGLNTEAFF. Looking up the rest from reference TRBV15 and TRBJ1-1 gives the full variable domain: DAMVIQNPRYQVTQFGKPVTLSCSQTLNHNVMYWYQQKSSQAPKLLFHYYDKDFNNEADTPDNFQSRRPNTSFCFLDIRSPGLGDTAMYLCATSRPTGLNTEAFFGQGTRLTVV.

This clonotype was picked up a small number of times. CDR3 region: CASSPRQGRGEDTEAFF. The DNA of the CDR3 is TGTGCCAGCAGCCCAAGGCAGGGAAGGGGTGAGGACACTGAAGCTTTCTTT. V usage is TRBV7-9 and J usage is TRBJ1-1; maybe TRBD1 (5 bases). Trimming took 5 bases from V and 3 from J, leaving 22 bases between them. Germline CDR1 and CDR2: SEHNR and FQNEAQ (reference sequence). This CDR3 comprises 17 residues.

This clonotype was seen a few times. The V and J genes are TRBV7-9 and TRBJ1-1; weak D call: TRBD1 (5 bases). Germline V CDR1 and CDR2: SEHNR, FQNEAQ (reference sequence). CDR3 size: 15 residues. V was cut by 4 bases and J by 0 bases, with 12 bases left in between. In nucleotides, the CDR3 is TGTGCCAGCAGCTCCTACGACAGTTTGAACACTGAAGCTTTCTTT. It translates to CASSSYDSLNTEAFF.

This clonotype was picked up many times. This sequence joins TRBV4-2 and TRBJ1-3, with D possibly TRBD1 on 5 matching bases. Trimming removed 0 bases at V and 0 bases at J, with 15 bases between. The CDR3 consists of 18 residues. Germline loops: CDR1 LGHNA, CDR2 YNFKEQ. CDR3 DNA: TGTGCCAGCAGCCAAGATTCGGGGACGGAGAGCTCTGGAAACACCATATATTTT. Encoded protein: CASSQDSGTESSGNTIYF.

The table lists this clonotype with many counts. The chain links TRBV6-5 to TRBJ2-1; D might be TRBD2 (6 bases). The V gene lost 6 bases and the J gene lost 8 bases, with 20 bases spanning the gap. CDR3 length equals 15 residues. Germline loops: CDR1 MNHEY, CDR2 SVGAGI. CDR3 in DNA: TGTGCCAGCAGGCTTACTCTCGGAGGGGTCGATGAGCAGTTCTTC. Amino acid sequence: CASRLTLGGVDEQFF.

The V and J genes are TRBV20-1 and TRBJ2-7, with D possibly TRBD2 on 5 matching bases. V was shortened by 3 bases and J by 2 bases, with 11 bases between the two germline ends. CDR1 and CDR2 (germline): DFQATT, SNEGSKA (reference sequence). The CDR3 is made up of 13 amino acids. CDR3 coding DNA: TGCAGTGCTAGTTGGTTGGAGGCCTACGAGCAGTACTTC. This gives the protein CSASWLEAYEQYF.

The chain couples TRBV27 to TRBJ2-7; D might be TRBD1 (6 bases). V shed 3 bases and J shed 3 bases, with 15 bases lying between them. Germline V gene sequence: CDR1 MNHEY, CDR2 SMNVEV (reference sequence). This CDR3 has 15 residues. Written as DNA, the CDR3 is TGTGCCAGCAGTTTCACCGCCGGACAGCTCTACGAGCAGTACTTC. Encoded protein: CASSFTAGQLYEQYF.

This clonotype occurred many times. V is TRBV10-1 and J is TRBJ2-2, with D tentatively TRBD1 (5 bases). This CDR3 comprises 13 residues. V lost 0 bases and J lost 6, with 5 bases in between. The germline V gene encodes CDR1 WNHNN and CDR2 SYGVQD (reference sequence). The CDR3, as DNA: TGCGCCAGCAGTGAGTCGGGGCCCGGGGAGCTGTTTTTT. It is translated as CASSESGPGELFF.

The genes are TRBV7-9 and TRBJ2-5; perhaps TRBD2 as D (5 bases). Germline CDR1 is SEHNR and CDR2 is FQNEAQ (reference sequence). V was pared by 7 bases and J by 0 bases, with 12 bases between. The CDR3 length is 14 residues. The CDR3 coding sequence is TGTGCCAGCACCCCCACGGGGTACCAAGAGACCCAGTACTTC. It is translated as CASTPTGYQETQYF.

This clonotype showed up just a few times. The chain is built from TRBV25-1 and TRBJ2-1; 8 bases are shared with TRBD1. With V trimmed by 6 bases and J by 6 bases, 1 base remained unmatched. The CDR3 contains 12 residues. CDR1 is MGHDK, CDR2 SYGVNS, per germline. The CDR3 nucleotides are TGTGCCAGCAGGACAGGGGTCAATGAGCAGTTCTTC. Amino acid sequence: CASRTGVNEQFF.